This T cell receptor (beta chain) emerged from a study of human T cells and chemical hapten exposure. Unique molecular identifiers were attached to individual cDNA molecules during library preparation. A single record per CDR3 protein comes from TCRdb applying MiXCR to the RACE reads. The sample shows roughly 130,000 distinct CDR3 sequences, 8.5% to 9.5% of them seen only once. Time point meaning: healthy volunteer bleed at 2 weeks. Total RNA extraction was carried out from unfractionated whole blood. Germline trimming cut 3 bases from V and 8 bases from J; bases unmatched to any gene: 8. CDR1 and CDR2 (germline): SGHTA, FQGNSA. The CDR3 consists of 16 residues. This clonotype has a handful of counts.

The V gene is TRBV7-2, the J gene TRBJ1-6, with 9 bases that match TRBD1. Material: whole blood. The clonotype comes from a male donor in good health. Some clones in this sample may be carry-over from other donors' samples. CDR3: CASSFLWDRAYSPLHF. The CDR3 bases are TGTGCCAGCAGCTTCTTATGGGACAGGGCGTATTCACCCCTCCACTTT. The full variable domain, rest sourced from reference TRBV7-2 and TRBJ1-6, is GAGVSQSPSNKVTEKGKDVELRCDPISGHTALYWYRQSLGQGLEFLIYFQGNSAPDKSGLPSDRFSAERTGGSVSTLTIQRTQQEDSAVYLCASSFLWDRAYSPLHFGNGTRLTVT.